These T cell receptor beta chains were read from a single sample in a study of shared clonotypes between healthy human individuals. TCRdb's table, derived via immunoSEQ multiplex PCR, lists solely in-frame clones and lacks some. The table shows some 2,400,000 clones, with approximately 96% occurring only once. Sequenced input: naive CD4+ T cells sorted from blood. These receptors all come from a man between 18 and 35 years old in good health. Each CDR3 is given with its conserved first and last residue. A D gene is named only where the DNA matches it firmly. Clone size appears in some rows only: once, few, many, or a class for an expanded clone.

TRBV30	.	TRBJ2-5	.	CAWSFNRRQETQYF	TGTGCCTGGAGTTTCAACAGGAGGCAAGAGACCCAGTACTTC
TRBV30	.	TRBJ1-3	once	CAWSVQTSGNTIYF	TGTGCCTGGAGTGTCCAGACCTCTGGAAACACCATATATTTT
TRBV10-3	.	TRBJ1-4	.	CAIRQGVEEKLFF	TGTGCCATCAGACAGGGAGTCGAAGAAAAACTGTTTTTT
TRBV29-1	.	TRBJ2-5	.	CSVKESQETQYF	TGCAGCGTTAAGGAATCACAAGAGACCCAGTACTTC
TRBV4-2	.	TRBJ1-5	.	CASSQIRRGLNQPQHF	TGTGCCAGCAGCCAGATCCGTAGAGGCCTCAATCAGCCCCAGCATTTT
TRBV7-2	.	TRBJ2-5	.	CASSLALSLAAETQYF	TGTGCCAGCAGCTTAGCGCTCAGTCTAGCAGCTGAGACCCAGTACTTC
TRBV19	.	TRBJ1-5	.	CASSIDHGSNQPQHF	TGTGCCAGTAGTATAGATCACGGAAGCAATCAGCCCCAGCATTTT
TRBV30	.	TRBJ1-1	.	CAWSVRHRNTEAFF	TGTGCCTGGAGTGTACGACACCGGAACACTGAAGCTTTCTTT
TRBV5-4	TRBD1	TRBJ1-2	.	CASSLGGTGADGYTF	TGTGCCAGCAGCTTGGGCGGGACAGGGGCCGATGGCTACACCTTC
TRBV29-1	.	TRBJ1-1	.	CSVVGTNTEAFF	TGCAGCGTTGTCGGCACAAACACTGAAGCTTTCTTT
TRBV2	TRBD1	TRBJ1-5	.	CASSVGQGAYSNQPQHF	TGTGCCAGCAGTGTGGGACAGGGGGCCTATAGCAATCAGCCCCAGCATTTT
TRBV6-5	TRBD1	TRBJ1-2	.	CASSPRTGAGYGYTF	TGTGCCAGCAGTCCGCGGACAGGGGCTGGCTATGGCTACACCTTC
TRBV14	.	TRBJ2-7	.	CASSQERVYEQYF	TGTGCCAGCAGCCAAGAGAGGGTCTACGAGCAGTACTTC
TRBV6-5	TRBD1	TRBJ1-6	.	CASSYEGQGNSPLHF	TGTGCCAGCAGTTACGAGGGACAGGGAAATTCACCCCTCCACTTT
TRBV7-9	.	TRBJ2-5	.	CASRLPGVSETQYF	TGTGCCAGCAGGTTACCGGGAGTGAGTGAGACCCAGTACTTC
TRBV19	.	TRBJ1-6	.	CATTGGSYNSPLHF	TGTGCCACCACCGGGGGCTCCTATAATTCACCCCTCCACTTT
TRBV7-9	.	TRBJ1-1	.	CASSEQGGTEAFF	TGTGCCAGCAGCGAACAGGGTGGCACTGAAGCTTTCTTT
TRBV9	TRBD1	TRBJ1-5	.	CASSVGQGDQPQHF	TGTGCCAGCAGCGTTGGACAGGGGGATCAGCCCCAGCATTTT
TRBV7-2	.	TRBJ2-2	.	CASSQSLGLLNTGELFF	TGTGCCAGCAGCCAATCACTCGGCCTTCTAAACACCGGGGAGCTGTTTTTT
TRBV18	TRBD1	TRBJ1-5	.	CASSRDREGNQPQHF	TGTGCCAGCTCACGGGACAGGGAGGGCAATCAGCCCCAGCATTTT
TRBV18	.	TRBJ2-1	.	CASSPESVYNEQFF	TGTGCCAGCTCACCAGAGTCGGTTTACAATGAGCAGTTCTTC
TRBV7-2	TRBD1	TRBJ2-7	.	CASSFRDRRASEQYF	TGTGCCAGCAGCTTCCGGGACAGGAGGGCCTCCGAGCAGTACTTC
TRBV6-1	TRBD1	TRBJ1-2	few	CASTRDRVSDGYTF	TGTGCCAGCACCCGAGACAGGGTGAGCGATGGCTACACCTTC
TRBV5-1	TRBD2	TRBJ2-1	.	CASSAVSGLSNEQFF	TGCGCCAGCAGCGCCGTTAGCGGGCTTAGCAATGAGCAGTTCTTC
TRBV10-1	.	TRBJ2-7	.	CASSESTGGDEQYF	TGCGCCAGCAGTGAGTCTACAGGGGGGGACGAGCAGTACTTC
TRBV28	.	TRBJ1-4	.	CASSFSQGPVKLFF	TGTGCCAGCAGTTTCTCACAGGGCCCGGTCAAACTGTTTTTT
TRBV5-4	TRBD1	TRBJ2-7	.	CASSHTGDYEQYF	TGTGCCAGCAGTCACACAGGGGACTACGAGCAGTACTTC
TRBV5-1	.	TRBJ2-3	once	CASSLGGGRGTDTQYF	TGCGCCAGCAGCTTGGGGGGCGGCAGGGGCACAGATACGCAGTATTTT
TRBV6-5	.	TRBJ2-3	.	CASSYGGLSTDTQYF	TGTGCCAGCAGTTACGGGGGACTCAGCACAGATACGCAGTATTTT
TRBV5-4	TRBD1	TRBJ2-7	once	CASSLVAGGSYEQYF	TGTGCCAGCAGCTTGGTAGCAGGGGGCTCCTACGAGCAGTACTTC
TRBV5-1	.	TRBJ2-1	.	CASSLGTYEQFF	TGCGCCAGCAGCTTGGGGACCTATGAGCAGTTCTTC
TRBV5-1	.	TRBJ1-5	.	CASSLEQGGQPQHF	TGCGCCAGCAGCTTGGAACAGGGTGGACAGCCCCAGCATTTT
TRBV19	.	TRBJ2-1	.	CATEGRHNEQFF	TGTGCCACGGAGGGCAGACACAATGAGCAGTTCTTC
TRBV6-5	TRBD2	TRBJ2-1	.	CASRPTSGYNEQFF	TGTGCCAGCAGGCCGACTAGCGGGTACAATGAGCAGTTCTTC
TRBV5-1	.	TRBJ1-6	once	CASSLRGLYNSPLHF	TGCGCCAGCAGCTTACGGGGCCTATATAATTCACCCCTCCACTTT
TRBV5-8	.	TRBJ2-3	.	CASSLLDRGRTDTQYF	TGTGCCAGCAGCTTGCTGGACAGAGGACGCACAGATACGCAGTATTTT
TRBV27	.	TRBJ1-1	.	CASSPSPLGTINTEAFF	TGTGCCAGCAGTCCATCCCCCCTTGGGACTATAAACACTGAAGCTTTCTTT
TRBV18	.	TRBJ2-2	.	CASSPFGARDGTGELFF	TGTGCCAGCTCACCATTCGGGGCAAGGGATGGCACCGGGGAGCTGTTTTTT
TRBV7-2	TRBD2	TRBJ2-3	.	CASSSRLAPSGTDTQYF	TGTGCCAGCAGCTCTCGACTAGCGCCTAGCGGCACAGATACGCAGTATTTT
TRBV7-9	TRBD1	TRBJ1-5	.	CASGRGQGVGQPQHF	TGTGCCAGCGGTAGGGGACAGGGGGTAGGACAGCCCCAGCATTTT
TRBV6-5	TRBD1	TRBJ1-5	.	CASSLSGTGNQPQHF	TGTGCCAGCAGTTTATCCGGGACAGGCAATCAGCCCCAGCATTTT
TRBV6-1	TRBD1	TRBJ2-7	.	CASSAGSGTGGIVGYYEQYF	TGTGCCAGCAGTGCCGGATCCGGGACAGGCGGAATAGTAGGGTACTACGAGCAGTACTTC
TRBV14	.	TRBJ2-7	few	CASSQTNGGEQYF	TGTGCCAGCAGCCAAACGAATGGAGGCGAGCAGTACTTC